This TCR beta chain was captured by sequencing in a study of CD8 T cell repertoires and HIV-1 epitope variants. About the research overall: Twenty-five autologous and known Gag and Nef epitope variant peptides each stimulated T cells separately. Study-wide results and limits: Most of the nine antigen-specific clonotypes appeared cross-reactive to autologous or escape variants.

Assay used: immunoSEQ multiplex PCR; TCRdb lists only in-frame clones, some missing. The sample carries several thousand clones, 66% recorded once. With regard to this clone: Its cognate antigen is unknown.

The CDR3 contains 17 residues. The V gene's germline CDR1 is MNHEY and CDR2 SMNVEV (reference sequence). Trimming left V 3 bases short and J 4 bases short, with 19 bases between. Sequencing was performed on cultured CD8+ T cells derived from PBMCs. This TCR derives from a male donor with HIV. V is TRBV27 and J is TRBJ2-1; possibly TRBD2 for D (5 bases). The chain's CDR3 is CASSFYPKRTLYNEQFF. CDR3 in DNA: TGTGCCAGCAGTTTTTATCCGAAGCGGACCCTATACAATGAGCAGTTCTTC.